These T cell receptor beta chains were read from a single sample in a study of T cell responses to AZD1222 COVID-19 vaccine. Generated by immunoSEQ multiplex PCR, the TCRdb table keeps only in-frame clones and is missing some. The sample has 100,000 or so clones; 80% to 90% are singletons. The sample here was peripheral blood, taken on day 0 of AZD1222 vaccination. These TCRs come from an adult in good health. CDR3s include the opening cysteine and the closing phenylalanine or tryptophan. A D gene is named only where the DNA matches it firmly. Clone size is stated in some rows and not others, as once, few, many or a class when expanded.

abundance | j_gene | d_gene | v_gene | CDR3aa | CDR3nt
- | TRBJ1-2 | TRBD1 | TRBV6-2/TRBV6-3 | CASSVTGGYGYTF | TGTGCCAGCAGTGTAACAGGGGGCTATGGCTACACCTTC
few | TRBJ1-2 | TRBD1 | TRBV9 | CASRQAGGRYGYTF | TGTGCCAGCAGACAAGCAGGGGGGAGGTATGGCTACACCTTC
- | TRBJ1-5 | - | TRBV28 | CASRESELENQPQHF | TGTGCCAGCAGGGAGTCAGAATTGGAGAATCAGCCCCAGCATTTT
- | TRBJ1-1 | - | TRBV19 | CASSTGRPNTEAFF | TGTGCCAGTAGTACGGGACGGCCGAACACTGAAGCTTTCTTT
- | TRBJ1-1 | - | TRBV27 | CASSLVGSTEAFF | TGTGCCAGCAGTTTAGTGGGAAGCACTGAAGCTTTCTTT
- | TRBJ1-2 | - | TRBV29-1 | CSAREQGRDYGYTF | TGCAGCGCAAGAGAACAGGGAAGGGACTATGGCTACACCTTC
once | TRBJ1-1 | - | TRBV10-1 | CASSVGEGLSPEAFF | TGCGCCAGCAGTGTAGGAGAGGGGCTAAGCCCTGAAGCTTTCTTT
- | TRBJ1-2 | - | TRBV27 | CASSWLGQRANYGYTF | TGTGCCAGCAGTTGGCTGGGACAAAGAGCTAACTATGGCTACACCTTC
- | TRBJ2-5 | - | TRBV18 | CASSPSGQETQYF | TGTGCCAGCTCACCATCTGGGCAAGAGACCCAGTACTTC
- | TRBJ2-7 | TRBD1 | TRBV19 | CASSQQGDLSEQYF | TGTGCCAGTAGCCAACAGGGGGACCTTAGCGAGCAGTACTTC
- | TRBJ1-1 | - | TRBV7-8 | CASSPLGSMNTEAFF | TGTGCCAGCAGCCCCCTGGGTTCCATGAACACTGAAGCTTTCTTT
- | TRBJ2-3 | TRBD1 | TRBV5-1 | CASGGTGELSDTQYF | TGCGCCAGCGGCGGGACAGGGGAGTTGTCAGATACGCAGTATTTT
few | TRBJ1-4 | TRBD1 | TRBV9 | CASSPGQGATNEKLFF | TGTGCCAGCAGCCCGGGACAGGGGGCAACTAATGAAAAACTGTTTTTT
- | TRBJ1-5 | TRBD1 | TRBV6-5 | CASGRDRVNQPQHF | TGTGCCAGCGGACGAGACAGGGTCAACCAGCCCCAGCATTTT
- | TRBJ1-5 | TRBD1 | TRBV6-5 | CASSQQGFSNQPQHF | TGTGCCAGCAGTCAACAGGGGTTTAGCAATCAGCCCCAGCATTTT
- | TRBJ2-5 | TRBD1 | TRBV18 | CASSPTQGVRYQETQYF | TGTGCCAGCTCACCTACCCAGGGGGTAAGGTACCAAGAGACCCAGTACTTC
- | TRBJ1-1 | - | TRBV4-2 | CASSQVEGRGTEAFF | TGTGCCAGCAGCCAAGTGGAAGGACGGGGCACTGAAGCTTTCTTT
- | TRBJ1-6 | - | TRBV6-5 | CAIRYSYNSPLHF | TGTGCCATTCGTTATTCCTATAATTCACCCCTCCACTTT
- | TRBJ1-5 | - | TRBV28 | CASSLGARGNQPQHF | TGTGCCAGCAGTTTGGGTGCACGAGGAAATCAGCCCCAGCATTTT
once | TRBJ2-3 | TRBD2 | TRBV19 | CASSWLAADTQYF | TGTGCCAGTAGTTGGCTAGCGGCAGATACGCAGTATTTT
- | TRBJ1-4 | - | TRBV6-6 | CASSYGRTGGEKLFF | TGTGCCAGCAGTTACGGTCGCACCGGGGGGGAAAAACTGTTTTTT
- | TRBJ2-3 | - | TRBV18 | CASSPLRGGTTDTQYF | TGTGCCAGCTCACCACTGAGGGGGGGCACAACAGATACGCAGTATTTT
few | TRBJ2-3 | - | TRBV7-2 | CASSLEVTSLGGTQYF | TGTGCCAGCAGCTTGGAGGTGACTAGCTTAGGGGGTACGCAGTATTTT
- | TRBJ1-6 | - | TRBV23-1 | CASSQSGVDSPLHF | TGCGCCAGCAGTCAATCCGGGGTTGATTCACCCCTCCACTTT
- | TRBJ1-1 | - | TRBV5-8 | CASSLNRVRAFF | TGTGCCAGCAGCTTAAACAGGGTGCGGGCTTTCTTT
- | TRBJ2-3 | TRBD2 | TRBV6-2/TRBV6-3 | CASSFKLAGEGTQYF | TGTGCCAGCAGTTTCAAACTAGCGGGGGAAGGTACGCAGTATTTT
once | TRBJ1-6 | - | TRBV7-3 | CASSLVLTTENPRYSYNSPLHF | TGTGCCAGCAGCTTAGTTTTGACGACAGAGAATCCCCGCTACTCCTATAATTCACCCCTCCACTTT
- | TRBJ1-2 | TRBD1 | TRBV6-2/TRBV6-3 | CASSYPSRDRVDYGYTF | TGTGCCAGCAGTTACCCATCCCGGGACAGGGTCGACTATGGCTACACCTTC
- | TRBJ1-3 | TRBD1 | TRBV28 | CATRTGGPNTIYF | TGTGCCACTCGAACAGGGGGCCCAAACACCATATATTTT
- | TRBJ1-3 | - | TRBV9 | CASSNGPTGNTIYF | TGTGCCAGCAGCAACGGGCCCACTGGAAACACCATATATTTT
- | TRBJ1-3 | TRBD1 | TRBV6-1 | CASSERTGGASGNTIYF | TGTGCCAGCAGTGAAAGGACAGGGGGCGCCTCTGGAAACACCATATATTTT
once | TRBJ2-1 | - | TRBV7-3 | CASRGTGENEQFF | TGTGCCAGCAGGGGCACCGGGGAGAATGAGCAGTTCTTC
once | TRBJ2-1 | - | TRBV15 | CATSRDSASSYNEQFF | TGTGCCACCAGCAGAGATAGCGCGAGCTCCTACAATGAGCAGTTCTTC
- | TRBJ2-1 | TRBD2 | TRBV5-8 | CASSTGTSGGQFF | TGTGCCAGTTCGACCGGGACTAGCGGGGGGCAGTTCTTC
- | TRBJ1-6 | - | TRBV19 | CASSIGNSPLHF | TGTGCCAGTAGTATTGGGAATTCACCCCTCCACTTT
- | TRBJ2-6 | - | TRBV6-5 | CASYYRAGGANVLTF | TGTGCCAGCTATTACAGGGCCGGTGGGGCCAACGTCCTGACTTTC
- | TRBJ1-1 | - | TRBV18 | CASSPGSDTEAFF | TGTGCCAGCTCACCGGGCAGCGACACTGAAGCTTTCTTT
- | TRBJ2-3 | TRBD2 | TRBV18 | CASSPPLAGEADTQYF | TGTGCCAGCTCACCACCACTAGCGGGGGAAGCAGATACGCAGTATTTT
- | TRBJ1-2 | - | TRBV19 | CASRLTATYGYTF | TGTGCCAGTAGGCTGACAGCCACCTATGGCTACACCTTC
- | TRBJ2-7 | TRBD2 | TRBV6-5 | CASKATSGSYEQYF | TGTGCCAGCAAGGCAACTAGCGGCTCCTACGAGCAGTACTTC
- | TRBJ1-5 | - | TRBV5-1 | CASSWGQPDQPQHF | TGCGCCAGCAGCTGGGGACAACCCGATCAGCCCCAGCATTTT
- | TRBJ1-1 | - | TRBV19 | CASSTRGGEAFF | TGTGCCAGTAGCACCCGGGGAGGGGAAGCTTTCTTT
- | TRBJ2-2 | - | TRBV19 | CASSMDSLNTGELFF | TGTGCCAGTAGTATGGACAGCCTGAACACCGGGGAGCTGTTTTTT
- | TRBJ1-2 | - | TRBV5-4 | CASSLPGGNYGYTF | TGTGCCAGCAGCTTGCCAGGTGGGAACTATGGCTACACCTTC
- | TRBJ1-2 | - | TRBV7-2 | CASSLGWDYGYTF | TGTGCCAGCAGCTTGGGGTGGGACTATGGCTACACCTTC
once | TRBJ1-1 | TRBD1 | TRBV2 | CASTGGIRDSPTEAFF | TGTGCCAGCACGGGGGGGATCCGGGACAGCCCCACTGAAGCTTTCTTT
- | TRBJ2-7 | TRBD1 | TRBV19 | CASSRRDRDSSYEQYF | TGTGCCAGTAGCCGACGGGACAGGGATTCTTCCTACGAGCAGTACTTC
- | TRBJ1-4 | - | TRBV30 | CAWRLGGGPNEKLFF | TGTGCCTGGAGGTTGGGAGGGGGGCCTAATGAAAAACTGTTTTTT
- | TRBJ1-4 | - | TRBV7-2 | CASSFMVGPDEKLFF | TGTGCCAGCAGCTTTATGGTTGGGCCTGATGAAAAACTGTTTTTT
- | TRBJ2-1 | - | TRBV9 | CASSVVAGSSYNEQFF | TGTGCCAGCAGCGTAGTCGCCGGATCAAGCTACAATGAGCAGTTCTTC
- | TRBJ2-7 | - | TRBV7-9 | CASSFSYEQYF | TGTGCCAGCAGCTTCAGCTACGAGCAGTACTTC
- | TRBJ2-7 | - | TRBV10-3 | CAISWGYEQYF | TGTGCCATCAGTTGGGGTTACGAGCAGTACTTC
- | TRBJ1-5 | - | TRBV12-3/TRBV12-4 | CASTLGDQPQHF | TGTGCCAGCACCTTGGGGGATCAGCCCCAGCATTTT
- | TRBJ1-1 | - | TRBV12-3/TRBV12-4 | CASSFINTEAFF | TGTGCCAGCAGTTTCATAAACACTGAAGCTTTCTTT
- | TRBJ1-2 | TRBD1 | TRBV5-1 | CASSLGQGGYGYTF | TGCGCCAGCAGCTTAGGACAGGGAGGATATGGCTACACCTTC
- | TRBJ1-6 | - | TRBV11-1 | CASSLAGNSPLHF | TGTGCCAGCAGCTTAGCTGGTAATTCACCCCTCCACTTT
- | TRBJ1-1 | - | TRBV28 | CASYSLDTEAFF | TGTGCCAGTTACTCTCTTGACACTGAAGCTTTCTTT
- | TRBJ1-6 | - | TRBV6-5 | CASSYFPDGDSPLHF | TGTGCCAGCAGTTACTTCCCAGACGGTGATTCACCCCTCCACTTT
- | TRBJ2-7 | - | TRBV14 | CASSQGGSLIYEQYF | TGTGCCAGCAGCCAGGGAGGCAGTCTTATCTACGAGCAGTACTTC
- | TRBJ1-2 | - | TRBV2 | CASASSYGYTF | TGTGCCAGCGCAAGTAGCTATGGCTACACCTTC